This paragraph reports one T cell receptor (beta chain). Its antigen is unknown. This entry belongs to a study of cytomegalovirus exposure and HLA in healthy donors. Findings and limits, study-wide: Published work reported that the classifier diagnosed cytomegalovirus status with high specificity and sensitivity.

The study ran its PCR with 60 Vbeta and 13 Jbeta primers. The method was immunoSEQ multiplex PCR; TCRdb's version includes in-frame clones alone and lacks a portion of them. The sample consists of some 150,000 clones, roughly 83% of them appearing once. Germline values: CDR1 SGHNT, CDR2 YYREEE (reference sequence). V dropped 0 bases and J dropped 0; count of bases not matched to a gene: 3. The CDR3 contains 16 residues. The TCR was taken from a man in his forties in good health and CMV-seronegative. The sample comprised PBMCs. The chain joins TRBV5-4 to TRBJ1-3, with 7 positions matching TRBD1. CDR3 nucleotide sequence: TGTGCCAGCAGCTTGGGAGGGGGCCTCTCTGGAAACACCATATATTTT. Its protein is CASSLGGGLSGNTIYF.